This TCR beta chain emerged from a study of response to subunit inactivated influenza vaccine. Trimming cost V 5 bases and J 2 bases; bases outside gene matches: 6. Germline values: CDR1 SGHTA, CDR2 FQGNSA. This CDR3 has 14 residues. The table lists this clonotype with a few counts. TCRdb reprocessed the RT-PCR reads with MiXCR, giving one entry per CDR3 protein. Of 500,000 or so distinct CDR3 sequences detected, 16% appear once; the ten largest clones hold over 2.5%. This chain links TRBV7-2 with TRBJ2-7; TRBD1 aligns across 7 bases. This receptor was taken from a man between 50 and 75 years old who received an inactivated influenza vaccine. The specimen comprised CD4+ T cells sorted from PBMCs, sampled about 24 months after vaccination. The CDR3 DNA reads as TGTGCCAGCAGCCAAGGACAGGCCACCTACGAGCAGTACTTC. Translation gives CASSQGQATYEQYF.